What follows describes a single T cell receptor (beta chain). Its matching antigen is unknown. Germline CDR1 is MNHEY and CDR2 is SVGAGI. The germline V and J ends were trimmed by 4 bases and 5 bases, with 11 bases remaining between them. This CDR3 has 13 residues. Using immunoSEQ multiplex PCR, the repertoire was profiled, and TCRdb retains in-frame clones only, with some absent. The sample includes approximately 63,000 clones, approximately 79% of them seen just once. The data belong to a study of T cells in tumors after PD-1 blockade. Study at large: Patients had no prior checkpoint blockade, systemic immunosuppressants, or anti-cancer therapy within 4 weeks. Daily vismodegib 150 mg continued in a subset of anti-PD-1-treated patients. The study, taken as a whole, reports: Blood contained about 44% of the tumor's TCR clonotypes.

This sequence originates from a human donor with basal cell carcinoma. The chain joins TRBV6-5 to TRBJ1-2, with no clear D. The material sequenced was PBMCs, taken after anti-PD-1 treatment. The chain's CDR3 is CASSFGPQYGYTF. The CDR3 DNA reads TGTGCCAGCAGTTTCGGACCCCAATATGGCTACACCTTC.